This T cell receptor beta chain was captured in a study of T cell responses to AZD1222 COVID-19 vaccine. Using immunoSEQ multiplex PCR, the repertoire was profiled, and TCRdb retains in-frame clones only, with some absent. Among about 80,000 clones listed, over 75% were seen once. Unmatched junction bases numbered 14, after V lost 1 base and J lost 6 bases. Germline assignment: CDR1 LGHDT and CDR2 YNNKEL (reference sequence). CDR3 size: 18 residues. The source is an adult who received the AZD1222 COVID-19 vaccine. The sample was peripheral blood, taken 28 days after the second AZD1222 dose. The V and J genes are TRBV3-1 (or the pseudogene TRBV3-2) and TRBJ2-1; 8 bases match TRBD2. The DNA of the CDR3 is TGTGCCAGCAGCCAAGCAAAACCACCGGGACTAGTCGTCAATGAGCAGTTCTTC. Its translation: CASSQAKPPGLVVNEQFF.